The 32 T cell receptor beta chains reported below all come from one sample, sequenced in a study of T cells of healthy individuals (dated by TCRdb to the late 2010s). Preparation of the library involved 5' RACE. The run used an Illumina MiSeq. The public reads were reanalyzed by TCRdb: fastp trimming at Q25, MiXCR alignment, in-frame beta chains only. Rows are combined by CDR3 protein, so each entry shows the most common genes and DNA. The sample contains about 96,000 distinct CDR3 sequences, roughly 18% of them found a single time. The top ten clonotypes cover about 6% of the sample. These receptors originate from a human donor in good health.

The DNA for the CDR3 is TGTGCCAGCAAAAAAGCGAACACTGAAGCTTTCTTT. It specifies CASKKANTEAFF. The chain couples TRBV27 to TRBJ1-1; D not certain. V dropped 7 bases and J dropped 1 base, with 7 bases sitting between them. Germline V lookup: CDR1 MNHEY, CDR2 SMNVEV (reference sequence). This CDR3 comprises 12 residues.

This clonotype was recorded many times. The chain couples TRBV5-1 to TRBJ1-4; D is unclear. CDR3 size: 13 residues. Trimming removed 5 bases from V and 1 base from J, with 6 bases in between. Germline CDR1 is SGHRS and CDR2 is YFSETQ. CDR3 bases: TGCGCCAGCAGTCGGGTAACTAATGAAAAACTGTTTTTT. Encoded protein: CASSRVTNEKLFF.

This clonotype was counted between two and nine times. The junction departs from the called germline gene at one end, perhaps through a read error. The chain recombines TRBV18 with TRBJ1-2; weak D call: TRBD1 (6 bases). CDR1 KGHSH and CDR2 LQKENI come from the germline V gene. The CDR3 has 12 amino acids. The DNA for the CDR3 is TGTGCCAGCTCACCGGCGACAGGTGACCTCCTCTTC. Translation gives CASSPATGDLLF.

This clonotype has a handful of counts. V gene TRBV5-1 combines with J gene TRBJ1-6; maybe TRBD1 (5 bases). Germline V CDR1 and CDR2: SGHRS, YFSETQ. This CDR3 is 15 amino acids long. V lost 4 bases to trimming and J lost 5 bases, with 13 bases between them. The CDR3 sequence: CASSIGVFDNSPLHF. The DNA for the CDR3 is TGCGCCAGCAGCATAGGGGTCTTCGATAATTCACCCCTCCACTTT.

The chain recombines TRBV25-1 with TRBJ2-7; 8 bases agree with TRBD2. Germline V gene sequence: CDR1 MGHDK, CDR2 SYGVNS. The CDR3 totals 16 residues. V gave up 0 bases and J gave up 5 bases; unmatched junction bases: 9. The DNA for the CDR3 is TGTGCCAGCAGTGAATACGGGGATAGCGGGACCCACGAGCAGTACTTC. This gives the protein CASSEYGDSGTHEQYF.

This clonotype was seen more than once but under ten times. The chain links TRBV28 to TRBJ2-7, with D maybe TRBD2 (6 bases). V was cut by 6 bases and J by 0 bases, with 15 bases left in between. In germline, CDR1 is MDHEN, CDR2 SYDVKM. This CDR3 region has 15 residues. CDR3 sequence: CASRRGRASSYEQYF. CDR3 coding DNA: TGTGCCAGCAGGCGGGGTCGGGCCAGCTCCTACGAGCAGTACTTC. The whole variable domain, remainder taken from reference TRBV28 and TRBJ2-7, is DVKVTQSSRYLVKRTGEKVFLECVQDMDHENMFWYRQDPGLGLRLIYFSYDVKMKEKGDIPEGYSVSREKKERFSLILESASTNQTSMYLCASRRGRASSYEQYFGPGTRLTVT.

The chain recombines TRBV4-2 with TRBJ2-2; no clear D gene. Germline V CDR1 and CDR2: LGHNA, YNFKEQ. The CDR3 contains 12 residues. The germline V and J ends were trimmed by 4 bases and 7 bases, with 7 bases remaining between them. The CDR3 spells CASSPLNGELFF. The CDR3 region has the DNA TGTGCCAGCAGCCCCCTAAACGGGGAGCTGTTTTTT.

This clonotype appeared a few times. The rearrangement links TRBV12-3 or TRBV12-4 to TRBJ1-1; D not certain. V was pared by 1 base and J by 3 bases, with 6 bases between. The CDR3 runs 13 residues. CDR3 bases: TGTGCCAGCAGTTTAGAAGTTTACACTGAAGCTTTCTTT. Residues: CASSLEVYTEAFF.

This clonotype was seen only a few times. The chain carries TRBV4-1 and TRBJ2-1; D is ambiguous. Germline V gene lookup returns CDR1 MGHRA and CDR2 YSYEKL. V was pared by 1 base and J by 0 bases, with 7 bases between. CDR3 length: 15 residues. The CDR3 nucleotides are TGCGCCAGCAGCCAAGGCTCAACCTCCTACAATGAGCAGTTCTTC. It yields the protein CASSQGSTSYNEQFF.

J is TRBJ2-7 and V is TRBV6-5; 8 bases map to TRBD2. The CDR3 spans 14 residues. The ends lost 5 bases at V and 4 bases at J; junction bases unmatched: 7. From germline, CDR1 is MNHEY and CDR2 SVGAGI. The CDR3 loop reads CASSQRESEYEQYF. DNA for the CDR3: TGTGCCAGCAGTCAGCGGGAGAGTGAATACGAGCAGTACTTC.

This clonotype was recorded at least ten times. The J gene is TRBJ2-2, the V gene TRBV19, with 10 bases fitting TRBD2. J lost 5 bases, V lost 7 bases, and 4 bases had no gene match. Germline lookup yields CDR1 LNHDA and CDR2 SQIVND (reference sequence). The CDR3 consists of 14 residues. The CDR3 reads CASKLLAGTGELFF. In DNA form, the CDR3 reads TGTGCCAGTAAATTACTAGCGGGAACCGGGGAGCTGTTTTTT.

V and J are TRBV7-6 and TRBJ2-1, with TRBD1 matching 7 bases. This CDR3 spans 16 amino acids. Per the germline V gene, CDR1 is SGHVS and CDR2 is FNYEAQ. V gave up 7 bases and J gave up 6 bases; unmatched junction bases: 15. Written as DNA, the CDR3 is TGTGCCAGCATCTCCAGGGGGTCCCCGGTAATCAATGAGCAGTTCTTC. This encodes CASISRGSPVINEQFF.

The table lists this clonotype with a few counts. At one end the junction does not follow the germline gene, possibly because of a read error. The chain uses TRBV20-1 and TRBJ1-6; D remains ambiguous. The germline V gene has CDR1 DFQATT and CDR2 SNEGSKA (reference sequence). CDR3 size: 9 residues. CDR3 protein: CRANSPLHF. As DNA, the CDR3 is TGCAGAGCTAATTCACCCCTCCACTTT.

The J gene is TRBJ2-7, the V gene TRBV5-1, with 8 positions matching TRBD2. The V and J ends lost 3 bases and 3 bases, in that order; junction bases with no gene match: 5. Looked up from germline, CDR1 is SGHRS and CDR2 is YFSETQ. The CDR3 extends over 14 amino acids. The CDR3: CASSSLAGNYEQYF. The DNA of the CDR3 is TGCGCCAGCAGCTCCTTAGCGGGGAACTACGAGCAGTACTTC.

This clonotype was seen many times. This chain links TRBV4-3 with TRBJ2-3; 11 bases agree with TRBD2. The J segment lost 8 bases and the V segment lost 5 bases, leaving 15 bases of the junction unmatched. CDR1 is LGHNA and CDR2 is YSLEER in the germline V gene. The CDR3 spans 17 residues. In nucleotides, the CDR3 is TGCGCCAGCAGCGTCCAGGCAAGAACTAGCGGGGGTGGTACGCAGTATTTT. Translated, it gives CASSVQARTSGGGTQYF.

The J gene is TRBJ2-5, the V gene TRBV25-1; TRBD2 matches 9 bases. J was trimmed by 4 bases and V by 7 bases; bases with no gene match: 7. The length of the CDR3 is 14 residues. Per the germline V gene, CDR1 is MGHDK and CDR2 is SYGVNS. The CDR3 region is CASMDELAGETQYF. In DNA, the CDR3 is TGTGCCAGCATGGACGAACTAGCGGGAGAGACCCAGTACTTC.

CDR3 DNA sequence: TGTGCCAGCAGTTTGGATCGGGACAGATTTCTCACAGATACGCAGTATTTT. This encodes CASSLDRDRFLTDTQYF. The chain employs TRBV27 and TRBJ2-3, with TRBD1 matching over 7 bases. With 3 bases clipped from V and 2 bases from J, the junction kept 11 bases outside the gene matches. CDR3 length equals 17 residues. Germline CDR1 reads MNHEY; CDR2 reads SMNVEV (reference sequence).

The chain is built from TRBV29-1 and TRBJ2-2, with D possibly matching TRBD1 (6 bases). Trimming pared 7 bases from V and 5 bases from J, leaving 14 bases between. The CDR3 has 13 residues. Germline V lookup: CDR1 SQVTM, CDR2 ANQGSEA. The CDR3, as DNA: TGCAGCGCCGTAACAGGGATTACCGGGGAGCTGTTTTTT. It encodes CSAVTGITGELFF.

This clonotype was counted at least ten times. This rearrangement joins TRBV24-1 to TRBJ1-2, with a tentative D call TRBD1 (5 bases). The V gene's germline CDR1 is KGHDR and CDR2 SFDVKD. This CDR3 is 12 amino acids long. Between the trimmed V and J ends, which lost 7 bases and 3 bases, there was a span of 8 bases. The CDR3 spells CATRGDDYGYTF. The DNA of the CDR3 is TGTGCCACCAGAGGGGACGACTATGGCTACACCTTC.

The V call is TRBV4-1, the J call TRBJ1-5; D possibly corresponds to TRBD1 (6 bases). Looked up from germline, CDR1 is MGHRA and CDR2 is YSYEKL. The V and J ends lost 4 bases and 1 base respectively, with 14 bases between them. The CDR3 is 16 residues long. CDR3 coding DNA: TGCGCCAGCAGCCTTTCTCTCAGGGGAAGCAATCAGCCCCAGCATTTT. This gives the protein CASSLSLRGSNQPQHF.

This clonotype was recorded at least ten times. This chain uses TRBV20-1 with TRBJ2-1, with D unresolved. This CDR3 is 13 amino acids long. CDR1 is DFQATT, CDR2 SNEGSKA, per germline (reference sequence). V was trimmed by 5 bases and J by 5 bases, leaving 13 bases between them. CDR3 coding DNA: TGCAGTGCTGGTGTGCCGGGCCACAATGAGCAGTTCTTC. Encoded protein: CSAGVPGHNEQFF.

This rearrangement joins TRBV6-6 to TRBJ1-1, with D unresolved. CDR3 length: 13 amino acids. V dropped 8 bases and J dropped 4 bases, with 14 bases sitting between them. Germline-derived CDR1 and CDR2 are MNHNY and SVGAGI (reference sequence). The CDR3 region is CASGSQDSTEAFF. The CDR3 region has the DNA TGTGCCAGCGGTTCCCAGGACTCCACTGAAGCTTTCTTT.

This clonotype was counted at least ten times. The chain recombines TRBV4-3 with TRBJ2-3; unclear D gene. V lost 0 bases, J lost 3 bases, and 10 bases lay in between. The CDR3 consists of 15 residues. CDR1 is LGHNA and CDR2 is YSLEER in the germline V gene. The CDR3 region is CASSQDNGETDTQYF. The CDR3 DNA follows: TGCGCCAGCAGCCAAGATAATGGCGAAACAGATACGCAGTATTTT.

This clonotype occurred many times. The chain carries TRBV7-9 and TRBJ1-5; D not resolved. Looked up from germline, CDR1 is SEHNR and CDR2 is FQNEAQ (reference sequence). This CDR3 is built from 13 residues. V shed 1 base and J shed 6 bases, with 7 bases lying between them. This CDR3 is CASSLDIFQPQHF. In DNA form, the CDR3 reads TGTGCCAGCAGCTTAGATATTTTTCAGCCCCAGCATTTT. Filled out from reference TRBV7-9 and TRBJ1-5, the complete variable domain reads DTGVSQNPRHKITKRGQNVTFRCDPISEHNRLYWYRQTLGQGPEFLTYFQNEAQLEKSRLLSDRFSAERPKGSFSTLEIQRTEQGDSAMYLCASSLDIFQPQHFGDGTRLSIL.

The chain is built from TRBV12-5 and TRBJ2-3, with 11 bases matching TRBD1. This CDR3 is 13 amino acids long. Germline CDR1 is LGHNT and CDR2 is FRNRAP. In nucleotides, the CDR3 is TGTGCCTCGGGACAGGGGGGCACAGATACGCAGTATTTT. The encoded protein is CASGQGGTDTQYF.

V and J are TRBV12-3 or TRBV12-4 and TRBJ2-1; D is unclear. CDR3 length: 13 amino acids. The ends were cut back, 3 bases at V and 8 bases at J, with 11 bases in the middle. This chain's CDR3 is CASSFHLDHEQFF. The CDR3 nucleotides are TGTGCCAGCAGTTTTCATTTAGACCATGAGCAGTTCTTC.

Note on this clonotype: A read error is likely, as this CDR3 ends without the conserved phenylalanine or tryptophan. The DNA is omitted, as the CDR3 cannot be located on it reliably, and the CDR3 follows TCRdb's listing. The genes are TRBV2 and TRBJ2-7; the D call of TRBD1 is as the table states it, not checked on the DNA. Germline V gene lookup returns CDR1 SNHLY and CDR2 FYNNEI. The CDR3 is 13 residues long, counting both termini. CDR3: CASRGDGRFGGSL.

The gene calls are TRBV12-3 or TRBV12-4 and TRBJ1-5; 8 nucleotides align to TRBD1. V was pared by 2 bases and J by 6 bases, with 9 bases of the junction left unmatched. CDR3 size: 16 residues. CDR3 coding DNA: TGTGCCAGCAGTTTATGGGGAACAGGGGGAGGTCAGCCCCAGCATTTT. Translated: CASSLWGTGGGQPQHF.

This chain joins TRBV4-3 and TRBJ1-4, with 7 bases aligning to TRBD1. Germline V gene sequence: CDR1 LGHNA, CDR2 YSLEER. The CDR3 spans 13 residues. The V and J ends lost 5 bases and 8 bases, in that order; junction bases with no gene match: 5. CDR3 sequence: CASSTGTVEKLFF. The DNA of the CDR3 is TGCGCCAGCAGCACCGGGACAGTCGAAAAACTGTTTTTT.

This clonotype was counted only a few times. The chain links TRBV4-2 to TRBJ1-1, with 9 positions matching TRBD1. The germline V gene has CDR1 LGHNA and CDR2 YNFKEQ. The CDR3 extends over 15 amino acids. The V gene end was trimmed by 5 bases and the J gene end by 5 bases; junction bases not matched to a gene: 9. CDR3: CASSTQDRGGTEAFF. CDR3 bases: TGTGCCAGCAGCACCCAGGACAGGGGTGGGACTGAAGCTTTCTTT.

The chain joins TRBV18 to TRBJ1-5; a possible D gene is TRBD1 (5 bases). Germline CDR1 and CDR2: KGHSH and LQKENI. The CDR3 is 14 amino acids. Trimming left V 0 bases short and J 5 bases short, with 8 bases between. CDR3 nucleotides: TGTGCCAGCTCACCACCGGGGCCAGATCAGCCCCAGCATTTT. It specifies CASSPPGPDQPQHF.

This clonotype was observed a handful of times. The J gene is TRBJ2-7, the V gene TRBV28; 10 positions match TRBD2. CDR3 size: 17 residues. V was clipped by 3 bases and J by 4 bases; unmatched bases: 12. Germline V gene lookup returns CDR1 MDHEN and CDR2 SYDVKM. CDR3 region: CASSLGHLAGEKYEQYF. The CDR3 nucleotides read TGTGCCAGCAGTTTGGGGCATCTAGCGGGGGAGAAATACGAGCAGTACTTC. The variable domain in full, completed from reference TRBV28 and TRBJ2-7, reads DVKVTQSSRYLVKRTGEKVFLECVQDMDHENMFWYRQDPGLGLRLIYFSYDVKMKEKGDIPEGYSVSREKKERFSLILESASTNQTSMYLCASSLGHLAGEKYEQYFGPGTRLTVT.